This passage covers 19 T cell receptor beta chains from one sample sequenced in a study of CD8+ T cells in alopecia areata. RNA, once extracted, was reverse transcribed into cDNA for use as the sequencing template. Profiling relied on immunoSEQ multiplex PCR, and the TCRdb table lists in-frame clones only, not all of them. The sample consists of under 350,000 clones, roughly 60% of them appearing once. Treatment denoted: oral pan-JAK inhibitor, 5-10 mg twice daily. The sequenced sample was CD4+ T cells sorted from blood, obtained at week 24, from a patient treated with tofacitinib. The source of these receptors is a human donor with alopecia areata.

This chain connects TRBV10-3 to TRBJ1-6; D not certain. CDR3 size: 11 residues. Germline assignment: CDR1 ENHRY and CDR2 SYGVKD. V was trimmed by 3 bases and J by 9 bases, leaving 3 bases between them. This chain's CDR3 is CAISEGSPLHF. In DNA form, the CDR3 reads TGTGCCATCAGTGAAGGTTCACCCCTCCACTTT.

The chain carries TRBV7-2 and TRBJ2-7; TRBD2 matches at 7 bases. This CDR3 spans 15 amino acids. V lost 2 bases to trimming and J lost 4 bases; unmatched junction nucleotides: 8. From germline, CDR1 is SGHTA and CDR2 FQGNSA. The CDR3 spells CASSLQAGVQYEQYF. The CDR3 DNA reads as TGTGCCAGCAGCTTACAGGCGGGGGTTCAGTACGAGCAGTACTTC.

This chain links TRBV27 with TRBJ1-1, with 8 nucleotides matching TRBD1. This CDR3 is built from 13 residues. V was clipped by 10 bases and J by 7 bases; unmatched bases: 11. The germline V gene encodes CDR1 MNHEY and CDR2 SMNVEV (reference sequence). The chain's CDR3 is CATEPRTGREAFF. CDR3 in DNA: TGTGCCACCGAGCCCCGGACAGGGCGTGAAGCTTTCTTT.

There are a few counts of this clone. The DNA for the CDR3 is TGTGCCAGCAGCCTGAGGTTAGGCGGGGGAGGAGAGACCCAGTACTTC. Protein product: CASSLRLGGGGETQYF. The chain uses TRBV11-2 and TRBJ2-5; 7 positions match TRBD2. This CDR3 is built from 16 residues. Germline CDR1 and CDR2: SGHAT and FQNNGV. The ends lost 5 bases at V and 4 bases at J; junction bases unmatched: 13.

This clone was seen a handful of times. The chain has TRBV4-2 and TRBJ2-5; D unclear. CDR3 length: 16 amino acids. Germline CDR1 LGHNA, CDR2 YNFKEQ. Trimming cost V 1 base and J 4 bases, with 16 bases left between them. CDR3 residues: CASSQGGRQTGETQYF. Written as DNA, the CDR3 is TGTGCCAGCAGCCAAGGAGGCCGGCAGACGGGAGAGACCCAGTACTTC.

The genes are TRBV27 and TRBJ2-5, with TRBD1 matching 8 bases. Germline trimming cut 3 bases from V and 5 bases from J; bases unmatched to any gene: 8. From germline, CDR1 is MNHEY and CDR2 SMNVEV (reference sequence). This CDR3 comprises 15 residues. The CDR3 region is CASSLAGRGRETQYF. The CDR3 DNA sequence: TGTGCCAGCAGTTTGGCGGGCAGGGGGCGGGAGACCCAGTACTTC.

The chain couples TRBV30 to TRBJ1-3; 7 bases fit TRBD1. CDR1 GTSNPN and CDR2 SVGIG come from the germline V gene (reference sequence). This CDR3 is 13 amino acids long. Here the CDR3 reads CAVEGAYGNTIYF. CDR3 nucleotides: TGTGCGGTGGAGGGGGCTTACGGAAACACCATATATTTT.

The rearrangement links TRBV4-2 to TRBJ1-3; 9 nucleotides match TRBD1. Germline CDR1 reads LGHNA; CDR2 reads YNFKEQ. This CDR3 comprises 18 residues. The V segment lost 4 bases and the J segment 0 bases; nucleotides outside the gene matches: 10. The CDR3 DNA reads as TGTGCCAGCAGCCTAACGCCGGGACAGGGAAGCTCTGGAAACACCATATATTTT. Residues: CASSLTPGQGSSGNTIYF.

The chain links TRBV30 to TRBJ2-3; the D gene is possibly TRBD1 (6 bases). The CDR3 runs 13 residues. V lost 3 bases and J 0 bases, leaving 7 bases between the germline ends. Germline V gives CDR1 GTSNPN, CDR2 SVGIG (reference sequence). The CDR3 here is CAWRQGSTDTQYF. The CDR3 DNA reads as TGTGCCTGGAGACAGGGTAGCACAGATACGCAGTATTTT.

The chain has TRBV9 and TRBJ2-1; 7 nucleotides match TRBD1. Germline CDR1 is SGDLS and CDR2 is YYNGEE. The CDR3 runs to 15 residues. The ends lost 0 bases at V and 3 bases at J; junction bases unmatched: 3. The CDR3 sequence is CASSVGGQIYNEQFF. The CDR3 DNA follows: TGTGCCAGCAGCGTAGGGGGACAGATCTACAATGAGCAGTTCTTC.

The chain has TRBV30 and TRBJ2-3, with unresolved D. Trimming left V 0 bases short and J 4 bases short, with 5 bases between. The CDR3 is 12 amino acids. Germline V gives CDR1 GTSNPN, CDR2 SVGIG (reference sequence). The CDR3 protein is CAWSVRSDTQYF. The CDR3 DNA follows: TGTGCCTGGAGTGTACGGTCAGATACGCAGTATTTT.

The chain joins TRBV2 to TRBJ1-1; the D gene is possibly TRBD1 (5 bases). Germline V gives CDR1 SNHLY, CDR2 FYNNEI. This CDR3 contains 15 residues. Trimming left V 6 bases short and J 2 bases short, with 16 bases between. In DNA, the CDR3 is TGTGCCAGCAGGCCCACCGGGACTGTCAACACTGAAGCTTTCTTT. It encodes CASRPTGTVNTEAFF.

CDR3 residues: CASSPRYTSGEADTQYF. In nucleotides, the CDR3 is TGCGCCAGCAGCCCCCGCTACACTAGCGGGGAGGCAGATACGCAGTATTTT. This chain connects TRBV5-1 to TRBJ2-3; 10 bases fit TRBD2. The V segment lost 4 bases and the J segment 4 bases; nucleotides outside the gene matches: 12. The germline V gene has CDR1 SGHRS and CDR2 YFSETQ. The CDR3 spans 17 residues. Using reference TRBV5-1 and TRBJ2-3 for the parts outside the CDR3, the full variable domain is KAGVTQTPRYLIKTRGQQVTLSCSPISGHRSVSWYQQTPGQGLQFLFEYFSETQRNKGNFPGRFSGRQFSNSRSEMNVSTLELGDSALYLCASSPRYTSGEADTQYFGPGTRLTVL.

The gene calls are TRBV14 and TRBJ2-3, with D perhaps TRBD2 (6 bases). The length of the CDR3 is 20 residues. Trimming cost V 1 base and J 2 bases, with 25 bases left between them. CDR1 is SGHDN, CDR2 FVKESK, per germline. CDR3 in amino acids: CASSQGRGLRQSYSTDTQYF. The CDR3 DNA follows: TGTGCCAGCAGCCAAGGGCGGGGATTGAGACAGTCCTACTCCACAGATACGCAGTATTTT.

This clone occurred a few times. The chain's CDR3 is CASRRGQGGNTGELFF. The CDR3 bases are TGTGCCAGCAGGCGTGGACAGGGAGGAAACACCGGGGAGCTGTTTTTT. V usage is TRBV2 and J usage is TRBJ2-2, with 8 bases fitting TRBD1. The CDR3 consists of 16 residues. CDR1 and CDR2 (germline): SNHLY, FYNNEI. Trimming removed 6 bases from V and 2 bases from J; junction bases left unmatched: 8.

This chain links TRBV30 with TRBJ1-4, with D tentatively TRBD1 (6 bases). The ends were cut back, 0 bases at V and 8 bases at J, with 16 bases in the middle. This CDR3 contains 15 residues. CDR1 and CDR2 (germline): GTSNPN, SVGIG (reference sequence). CDR3 in amino acids: CAWSVRGGVREKLFF. The CDR3 nucleotides are TGTGCCTGGAGTGTACGAGGGGGAGTAAGAGAAAAACTGTTTTTT.

V and J are TRBV29-1 and TRBJ2-3; D tentatively reads TRBD1 or TRBD2 (6 bases each). The germline CDR1 and CDR2 sequences are SQVTM and ANQGSEA. Deletions cut 7 bases from V and 5 bases from J, with 16 bases between. This CDR3 comprises 13 residues. In DNA, the CDR3 is TGCAGCGGAGGGGGGCCCGGGGAAGATACGCAGTATTTT. Translation: CSGGGPGEDTQYF.

Here the CDR3 reads CASLAGSNTGELFF. Written as DNA, the CDR3 is TGTGCCTCATTAGCGGGGTCGAACACCGGGGAGCTGTTTTTT. The chain couples TRBV30 to TRBJ2-2, with 8 positions matching TRBD2. This CDR3 has 14 amino acids. Germline lookup yields CDR1 GTSNPN and CDR2 SVGIG (reference sequence). V gave up 7 bases and J gave up 0 bases; unmatched junction bases: 4.

This clone was observed a single time. The chain's CDR3 is CAWSTGPRQPQHF. DNA for the CDR3: TGTGCCTGGAGTACAGGGCCGCGGCAGCCCCAGCATTTT. V usage is TRBV30 and J usage is TRBJ1-5; D is perhaps TRBD1 (6 bases). Germline values: CDR1 GTSNPN, CDR2 SVGIG (reference sequence). Trimming pared 2 bases from V and 7 bases from J, leaving 12 bases between. This CDR3 is 13 amino acids long. The whole variable domain, remainder taken from reference TRBV30 and TRBJ1-5, is SQTIHQWPATLVQPVGSPLSLECTVEGTSNPNLYWYRQAAGRGLQLLFYSVGIGQISSEVPQNLSASRPQDRQFILSSKKLLLSDSGFYLCAWSTGPRQPQHFGDGTRLSIL.